This TCR beta chain was captured by sequencing in a study of T-cell reconstitution after alpha-beta-depleted transplantation in children. The V gene end was trimmed by 0 bases and the J gene end by 3 bases; junction bases not matched to a gene: 7. In germline, CDR1 is DFQATT, CDR2 SNEGSKA (reference sequence). The length of the CDR3 is 16 residues. The TCRbeta library was prepared with unique molecular identifiers. TCRdb passed the PCR reads through MiXCR, listing each CDR3 protein once. Here the sample spans hundreds of thousands of distinct CDR3 sequences, about 30% being singletons. The source material was PBMCs from the stem cell graft donor, sampled from the stem cell graft. The chain recombines TRBV20-1 with TRBJ2-7; TRBD2 matches 11 bases. This sequence originates from a human donor who donated a stem cell graft to a child with aplastic anemia. The CDR3 coding sequence is TGCAGTGCTAGAGAATTACTAGCGGGAGTGTTCTACGAGCAGTACGTC. Amino acids: CSARELLAGVFYEQYV.